A single sample is the source of the 18 T cell receptor beta chains below, sequenced in a study of blood T cell repertoires in COVID-19. Clones were sequenced by immunoSEQ multiplex PCR, and TCRdb holds only the in-frame ones, with some missing. The sample carries about 140,000 clones, about 83% recorded once. Sequencing input: PBMCs or T cells enriched from blood (not recorded which). All receptors come from a woman aged 45 to 65 with acute COVID-19.

The J gene is TRBJ1-3, the V gene TRBV4-2; 8 bases agree with TRBD1. With 4 bases clipped from V and 2 bases from J, the junction kept 4 bases outside the gene matches. CDR3 length: 15 residues. Germline lookup yields CDR1 LGHNA and CDR2 YNFKEQ. The CDR3 loop reads CASSRQTGAGNTIYF. CDR3 coding DNA: TGTGCCAGCAGCCGACAGACAGGGGCTGGAAACACCATATATTTT.

The V call is TRBV27, the J call TRBJ1-1; TRBD1 might be the D (6 bases). Germline V lookup: CDR1 MNHEY, CDR2 SMNVEV (reference sequence). The V end was cut by 6 bases, the J end by 4 bases, with 21 bases between. The CDR3 has 16 amino acids. The CDR3 region is CASSTQTKGGGTEAFF. CDR3 in DNA: TGTGCCAGCAGCACACAGACGAAGGGGGGGGGCACTGAAGCTTTCTTT.

To note about this clone: The sample holds other DNA sequences that translate to the same CDR3. The V call is TRBV27, the J call TRBJ1-1; TRBD1 might be the D (5 bases). The V gene's germline CDR1 is MNHEY and CDR2 SMNVEV (reference sequence). With 2 bases removed from V and 3 bases from J, the gap between germline ends came to 7 bases. The CDR3 contains 13 residues. CDR3 bases: TGTGCCAGCAGTTTAGGAGGGGACACTGAAGCTTTCTTT. Its translation: CASSLGGDTEAFF.

This rearrangement joins TRBV2 to TRBJ1-5, with D maybe TRBD1 (5 bases). Germline V gives CDR1 SNHLY, CDR2 FYNNEI. Trimming shortened V by 4 bases and J by 4 bases, and 5 bases separated the two germline ends. The CDR3 sequence is 12 residues long. The CDR3 coding sequence is TGTGCCAGCAGTGGACAGAATCAGCCCCAGCATTTT. Translation gives CASSGQNQPQHF.

The chain joins TRBV4-3 to TRBJ2-3, with 7 positions matching TRBD1. CDR3 size: 16 residues. From germline, CDR1 is LGHNA and CDR2 YSLEER. V shed 4 bases and J 3 bases; nucleotides not matched to a gene: 10. The DNA of the CDR3 is TGCGCCAGCAGCCTTCGACAGGGCGGAGGTACAGATACGCAGTATTTT. Amino acids: CASSLRQGGGTDTQYF.

The chain employs TRBV19 and TRBJ2-7, with TRBD2 matching 9 bases. Germline V gene lookup returns CDR1 LNHDA and CDR2 SQIVND (reference sequence). This CDR3 has 14 amino acids. V shed 6 bases and J 5 bases; nucleotides not matched to a gene: 8. CDR3 in DNA: TGTGCCAGTAGCCCCGGCGGGGGGGGCAACGAGCAGTACTTC. This encodes CASSPGGGGNEQYF. Filled out from reference TRBV19 and TRBJ2-7, the complete variable domain reads DGGITQSPKYLFRKEGQNVTLSCEQNLNHDAMYWYRQDPGQGLRLIYYSQIVNDFQKGDIAEGYSVSREKKESFPLTVTSAQKNPTAFYLCASSPGGGGNEQYFGPGTRLTVT.

The V gene is TRBV5-4, the J gene TRBJ2-4; a weak D match, TRBD1 (6 bases). The V end was cut by 4 bases, the J end by 6 bases, with 14 bases between. CDR1 is SGHNT and CDR2 is YYREEE in the germline V gene (reference sequence). CDR3 size: 14 residues. The CDR3: CASSNTGFRNIQYF. For the CDR3, the DNA is TGTGCCAGCAGCAATACAGGGTTTCGAAACATTCAGTACTTC.

The chain links TRBV12-3 or TRBV12-4 to TRBJ1-2; the D is unclear. The CDR3 spans 11 residues. V was pared by 6 bases and J by 4 bases, with 6 bases between. The CDR3 loop reads CASSHGYGYTF. CDR3 in DNA: TGTGCCAGCAGCCACGGCTATGGCTACACCTTC.

The J gene is TRBJ1-5, the V gene TRBV28, with 8 bases lining up with TRBD1. This CDR3 comprises 13 residues. The V gene end was trimmed by 8 bases and the J gene end by 7 bases; junction bases not matched to a gene: 7. Germline V gene lookup returns CDR1 MDHEN and CDR2 SYDVKM. The CDR3 DNA reads TGTGCCAGCCTAGGACAGGGCGGCCAGCCCCAGCATTTT. It encodes CASLGQGGQPQHF.

This clone was observed a handful of times. The J gene is TRBJ2-7, the V gene TRBV6-5; D is possibly TRBD2 (5 bases). Trimming took 4 bases from V and 4 from J, leaving 11 bases between them. Germline CDR1 reads MNHEY; CDR2 reads SVGAGI. The length of the CDR3 is 13 residues. CDR3 bases: TGTGCCAGCAGTTTGGACTCAAGGTACGAGCAGTACTTC. The encoded protein is CASSLDSRYEQYF.

The chain joins TRBV4-2 to TRBJ2-3; tentative D call: TRBD2 (6 bases). Trimming cost V 3 bases and J 7 bases, with 11 bases left between them. The CDR3 length is 13 residues. Germline values: CDR1 LGHNA, CDR2 YNFKEQ. CDR3 nucleotides: TGTGCCAGCAGCCATAACGGAGGGTATACGCAGTATTTT. This encodes CASSHNGGYTQYF.

This rearrangement joins TRBV19 to TRBJ1-1, with a possible D match to TRBD1 (6 bases). The CDR3 loop spans 15 amino acids. V shed 5 bases and J shed 2 bases, with 15 bases lying between them. Germline V CDR1 and CDR2: LNHDA, SQIVND (reference sequence). CDR3 DNA: TGTGCCAGTAGTGGGGACATCTTGGGCAACACTGAAGCTTTCTTT. It is translated as CASSGDILGNTEAFF.

This clone was recorded once. The chain is built from TRBV2 and TRBJ1-3; 11 positions agree with TRBD1. Germline V lookup: CDR1 SNHLY, CDR2 FYNNEI. The CDR3 extends over 13 amino acids. The V segment lost 7 bases and the J segment 8 bases; nucleotides outside the gene matches: 4. The chain's CDR3 is CASTGTGGDTIYF. DNA of the CDR3: TGTGCCAGCACCGGGACAGGGGGAGACACCATATATTTT. The variable domain in full, with the rest retrieved from reference TRBV2 and TRBJ1-3, is EPEVTQTPSHQVTQMGQEVILRCVPISNHLYFYWYRQILGQKVEFLVSFYNNEISEKSEIFDDQFSVERPDGSNFTLKIRSTKLEDSAMYFCASTGTGGDTIYFGEGSWLTVV.

CDR3 sequence: CASSILGTGVTNTGELFF. The CDR3 DNA reads as TGTGCCAGTAGTATCCTTGGGACAGGGGTTACGAACACCGGGGAGCTGTTTTTT. The chain is built from TRBV19 and TRBJ2-2; 10 nucleotides match TRBD1. CDR1 LNHDA and CDR2 SQIVND come from the germline V gene (reference sequence). CDR3 length: 18 residues. With V trimmed by 3 bases and J by 0 bases, 7 bases remained unmatched.

This chain joins TRBV12-3 or TRBV12-4 and TRBJ1-6; a weak D match, TRBD1 (6 bases). CDR3 length equals 13 residues. The V and J ends lost 4 bases and 7 bases respectively, with 8 bases between them. The CDR3 region has the DNA TGTGCCAGCAGTTACAGGGCAAATTCACCCCTCCACTTT. Amino acids: CASSYRANSPLHF.

The chain links TRBV4-2 to TRBJ2-3; 9 positions agree with TRBD2. This CDR3 has 15 amino acids. V lost 0 bases to trimming and J lost 6 bases; unmatched junction nucleotides: 4. CDR1 and CDR2 from the germline V gene are LGHNA and YNFKEQ. The CDR3 bases are TGTGCCAGCAGCCAAGATCTAGCGGGACTGGATACGCAGTATTTT. Residues: CASSQDLAGLDTQYF.

This chain uses TRBV19 with TRBJ2-7; TRBD2 matches at 10 bases. This CDR3 has 15 residues. Germline CDR1 LNHDA, CDR2 SQIVND (reference sequence). The ends lost 3 bases at V and 2 bases at J; junction bases unmatched: 4. CDR3 nucleotides: TGTGCCAGTAGTATTTTTAGCGGGAGGACCTACGAGCAGTACTTC. This translates into CASSIFSGRTYEQYF.

The V call is TRBV5-5, the J call TRBJ1-1; 7 bases are shared with TRBD1. V shed 2 bases and J 1 base; nucleotides not matched to a gene: 5. From germline, CDR1 is SGHKS and CDR2 YYEKEE (reference sequence). This CDR3 comprises 15 residues. CDR3 DNA: TGTGCCAGCAGCTTCATCGGGACAGAGAACACTGAAGCTTTCTTT. It is translated as CASSFIGTENTEAFF.